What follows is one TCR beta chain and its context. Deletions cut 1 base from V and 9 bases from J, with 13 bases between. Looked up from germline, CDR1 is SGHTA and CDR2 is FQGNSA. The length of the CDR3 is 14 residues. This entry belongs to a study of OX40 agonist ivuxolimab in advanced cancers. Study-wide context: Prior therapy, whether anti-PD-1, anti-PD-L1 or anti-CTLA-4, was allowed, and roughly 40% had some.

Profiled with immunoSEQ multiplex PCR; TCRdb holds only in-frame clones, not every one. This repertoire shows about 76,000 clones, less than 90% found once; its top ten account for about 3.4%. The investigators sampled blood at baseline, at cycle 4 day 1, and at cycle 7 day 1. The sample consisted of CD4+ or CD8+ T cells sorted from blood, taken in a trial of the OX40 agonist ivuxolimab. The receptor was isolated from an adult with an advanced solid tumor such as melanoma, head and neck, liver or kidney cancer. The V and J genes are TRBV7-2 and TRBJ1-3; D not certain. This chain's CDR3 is CASSLVIGEGTIYF. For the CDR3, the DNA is TGTGCCAGCAGCTTAGTAATCGGGGAGGGCACCATATATTTT.